Below, 27 T cell receptor beta chains from the same sample are listed, as sequenced in a study of T cell responses to AZD1222 COVID-19 vaccine. Data came from immunoSEQ multiplex PCR; TCRdb stores just in-frame clones and leaves some out. This sample has roughly 72,000 clones, with around 88% found just once. Source: peripheral blood, taken 28 days after the second dose of the MenACWY control vaccine. The receptors here all came from an adult who received the MenACWY meningococcal vaccine as a control.

The rearrangement uses TRBV25-1 and TRBJ1-4, with D perhaps TRBD1 (5 bases). The CDR3 loop spans 14 amino acids. Trimming removed 4 bases from V and 5 bases from J, with 11 bases in between. Germline CDR1 reads MGHDK; CDR2 reads SYGVNS. In nucleotides, the CDR3 is TGTGCCAGCAGTGGGGGCAGGGTGAATGAAAAACTGTTTTTT. Encoded protein: CASSGGRVNEKLFF.

The sample holds one count of this clone. The V and J genes are TRBV12-3 or TRBV12-4 and TRBJ1-1; D gene uncertain. This CDR3 region has 11 residues. V lost 7 bases to trimming and J lost 2 bases, with 5 bases between them. This chain's CDR3 is CASTLNTEAFF. CDR3 in DNA: TGTGCCAGCACCCTCAACACTGAAGCTTTCTTT.

This chain joins TRBV7-9 and TRBJ1-3, with D tentatively TRBD1 (5 bases). Per the germline V gene, CDR1 is SEHNR and CDR2 is FQNEAQ (reference sequence). This CDR3 is built from 16 residues. V was trimmed by 2 bases and J by 0 bases, leaving 11 bases between them. In DNA form, the CDR3 reads TGTGCCAGCAGCTTACTGCAGGGACTCTCTGGAAACACCATATATTTT. This encodes CASSLLQGLSGNTIYF.

The CDR3 protein is CASSWSTGTYGYTF. The DNA of the CDR3 is TGCGCCAGCAGCTGGTCGACAGGAACCTATGGCTACACCTTC. This chain connects TRBV5-1 to TRBJ1-2; tentatively, D is TRBD1 (6 bases). The germline gives CDR1 SGHRS, CDR2 YFSETQ. The CDR3 is 14 amino acids. V lost 3 bases, J lost 4 bases, and 13 bases lay in between.

The chain is built from TRBV6-1 and TRBJ2-7; D tentatively reads TRBD1 or TRBD2 (6 bases each). This CDR3 is 13 amino acids long. Germline CDR1 and CDR2: MNHNS and SASEGT. V shed 3 bases and J shed 6 bases, with 12 bases lying between them. The CDR3 DNA reads TGTGCCAGCAGTGAGATCGGGGGCAGCGAGCAGTACTTC. Encoded protein: CASSEIGGSEQYF.

The CDR3 DNA is TGTGCCTGGAGACCACAGGGAATGAACACTGAAGCTTTCTTT. Translated: CAWRPQGMNTEAFF. V is TRBV30 and J is TRBJ1-1, with a tentative D call TRBD1 (6 bases). The germline V gene has CDR1 GTSNPN and CDR2 SVGIG (reference sequence). V shed 3 bases and J shed 0 bases, with 11 bases lying between them. The CDR3 totals 14 residues.

The chain carries TRBV3-1 (or the pseudogene TRBV3-2) and TRBJ2-3; D is ambiguous. Trimming pared 1 base from V and 6 bases from J, leaving 11 bases between. CDR3 length: 14 amino acids. CDR1 is LGHDT, CDR2 YNNKEL, per germline (reference sequence). CDR3 in DNA: TGTGCCAGCAGCCAAGGACAAACTCGGGATACGCAGTATTTT. It specifies CASSQGQTRDTQYF.

J is TRBJ1-3 and V is TRBV9, with D unresolved. CDR3 length: 16 residues. V was pared by 0 bases and J by 2 bases, with 12 bases between. Germline CDR1 reads SGDLS; CDR2 reads YYNGEE. CDR3 DNA sequence: TGTGCCAGCAGCGTAGACCCGGGTAGGGCTGGAAACACCATATATTTT. As protein: CASSVDPGRAGNTIYF.

V usage is TRBV9 and J usage is TRBJ1-1; D is perhaps TRBD1 (5 bases). Germline V CDR1 and CDR2: SGDLS, YYNGEE. The CDR3 consists of 14 residues. Trimming pared 5 bases from V and 5 bases from J, leaving 16 bases between. The CDR3 bases are TGTGCCAGCAGGGGGTCGGGGCCGCGAACTGAAGCTTTCTTT. Its translation: CASRGSGPRTEAFF.

V usage is TRBV27 and J usage is TRBJ2-6; tentative D call: TRBD1 (6 bases). There are 17 residues in the CDR3. CDR1 is MNHEY, CDR2 SMNVEV, per germline (reference sequence). Trimming took 0 bases from V and 0 from J, leaving 9 bases between them. CDR3 nucleotide sequence: TGTGCCAGCAGTTTATCCCCGACAGGCTCTGGGGCCAACGTCCTGACTTTC. Residues: CASSLSPTGSGANVLTF.

The rearrangement links TRBV7-2 to TRBJ2-2; 7 positions match TRBD1. The CDR3 has 15 residues. The trim removed 2 bases at V and 2 bases at J, leaving 2 bases unmatched. Germline V gene sequence: CDR1 SGHTA, CDR2 FQGNSA. This chain's CDR3 is CASSLRQGNTGELFF. In nucleotides, the CDR3 is TGTGCCAGCAGCTTACGACAGGGAAACACCGGGGAGCTGTTTTTT.

The J gene is TRBJ2-2, the V gene TRBV2; D perhaps matches TRBD1 (6 bases). V lost 5 bases and J lost 6, with 16 bases in between. CDR1 is SNHLY, CDR2 FYNNEI, per germline. The CDR3 extends over 15 amino acids. The CDR3 sequence: CASSLGGPLAGELFF. The CDR3 DNA reads TGTGCCAGCAGTTTAGGGGGACCTCTGGCCGGGGAGCTGTTTTTT.

V is TRBV6-5 and J is TRBJ1-6, with D tentatively TRBD1 (5 bases). CDR1 is MNHEY and CDR2 is SVGAGI in the germline V gene. The CDR3 sequence is 14 residues long. V gave up 6 bases and J gave up 6 bases, with 12 bases separating them. CDR3 coding DNA: TGTGCCAGCAGCCCAGGGTGGGCTAATTCACCCCTCCACTTT. It encodes CASSPGWANSPLHF.

The V gene is TRBV6-5, the J gene TRBJ1-6; no clear D. V shed 2 bases and J shed 6 bases, with 8 bases lying between them. The CDR3 contains 14 residues. Germline loops: CDR1 MNHEY, CDR2 SVGAGI. Here the CDR3 reads CASSYGHTNSPLHF. The CDR3 bases are TGTGCCAGCAGTTACGGGCACACTAATTCACCCCTCCACTTT.

V and J are TRBV7-9 and TRBJ2-7; no definite D call. There are 14 residues in the CDR3. Germline V gene lookup returns CDR1 SEHNR and CDR2 FQNEAQ (reference sequence). V was shortened by 7 bases and J by 3 bases, with 16 bases between the two germline ends. Here the CDR3 DNA reads TGTGCCAGCACGTTGTATGACGGAATCTACGAGCAGTACTTC. Encoded protein: CASTLYDGIYEQYF.

This clone was seen a single time. This chain links TRBV9 with TRBJ2-1, with D perhaps matching TRBD1 (5 bases). V was cut by 4 bases and J by 4 bases, with 21 bases left in between. Germline values: CDR1 SGDLS, CDR2 YYNGEE. This CDR3 is 17 amino acids long. CDR3 nucleotides: TGTGCCAGCAGCCCCAGTTATGGCAGGGAAGAATACAATGAGCAGTTCTTC. Its translation: CASSPSYGREEYNEQFF.

V and J are TRBV9 and TRBJ1-1; D gene uncertain. The germline CDR1 and CDR2 sequences are SGDLS and YYNGEE. V was trimmed by 0 bases and J by 11 bases, leaving 11 bases between them. CDR3 length: 12 residues. CDR3 loop: CASSVDGESAFF. The CDR3 DNA sequence: TGTGCCAGCAGCGTAGATGGGGAGTCGGCTTTCTTT.

By proportion, this clone is medium-sized. The chain links TRBV19 to TRBJ1-2; D might be TRBD1 (5 bases). The CDR3 spans 16 residues. CDR1 is LNHDA, CDR2 SQIVND, per germline (reference sequence). The V end lost 0 bases, the J end lost 4 bases, and 15 bases lay between the germline ends. The CDR3 DNA follows: TGTGCCAGTAGTATAGATCATCAGGGCGGCGGCTATGGCTACACCTTC. Its protein is CASSIDHQGGGYGYTF.

The chain links TRBV7-2 to TRBJ2-1; D remains unclear. Trimming took off 1 base at V and 4 bases at J, with 14 bases between the two ends. CDR1 and CDR2 from the germline V gene are SGHTA and FQGNSA. CDR3 length: 16 amino acids. CDR3 sequence reads: CASSLVTGRPYNEQFF. The DNA for the CDR3 is TGTGCCAGCAGCTTAGTAACGGGTAGGCCATACAATGAGCAGTTCTTC.

The chain links TRBV7-8 to TRBJ2-2; D may be TRBD2 (7 bases). This CDR3 is built from 15 residues. Trimming removed 4 bases at V and 5 bases at J, with 14 bases between. Germline CDR1 SGHVS, CDR2 FQNEAQ. The DNA for the CDR3 is TGTGCCAGCAGCTGGCAGGGGCGGGGGACCGGGGAGCTGTTTTTT. This translates into CASSWQGRGTGELFF.

CDR3 bases: TGTGCCAGCAGTGATCCGAACACCGGGGAGCTGTTTTTT. Its translation is CASSDPNTGELFF. V gene TRBV25-1 combines with J gene TRBJ2-2; D is uncertain. V was clipped by 3 bases and J by 0 bases, with 2 bases between them. The CDR3 spans 13 residues. Germline V lookup: CDR1 MGHDK, CDR2 SYGVNS.

The CDR3 DNA reads as TGTGCCAGCAGTGAGACAGGCGCACGCGGCGAAGCTTTCTTT. Amino acid sequence: CASSETGARGEAFF. The gene calls are TRBV6-1 and TRBJ1-1; D perhaps matches TRBD1 (6 bases). The germline V gene has CDR1 MNHNS and CDR2 SASEGT. The CDR3 has 14 residues. V dropped 3 bases and J dropped 8 bases, with 16 bases sitting between them.

This chain uses TRBV6-5 with TRBJ1-6; the D is unclear. Trimming cost V 10 bases and J 5 bases, with 9 bases left between them. CDR1 is MNHEY and CDR2 is SVGAGI in the germline V gene. The CDR3 runs 12 residues. CDR3 DNA sequence: TGTGCCACACAGTCGGATAATTCACCCCTCCACTTT. This encodes CATQSDNSPLHF.

The gene calls are TRBV9 and TRBJ2-2; 9 bases map to TRBD1. Per germline, CDR1 SGDLS and CDR2 YYNGEE. The V segment lost 4 bases and the J segment 0 bases; nucleotides outside the gene matches: 10. This CDR3 is built from 18 residues. The DNA of the CDR3 is TGTGCCAGCAGCCATAGGACAGGGGCGAACTCGAACACCGGGGAGCTGTTTTTT. Its translation: CASSHRTGANSNTGELFF.

The V call is TRBV11-2, the J call TRBJ1-3, with D tentatively TRBD1 (6 bases). The germline V and J ends were trimmed by 3 bases and 4 bases, with 10 bases remaining between them. From germline, CDR1 is SGHAT and CDR2 FQNNGV. The CDR3 totals 14 residues. CDR3 sequence (DNA): TGTGCCAGCAGCTTTGCTGGGACAGGAAACACCATATATTTT. Translating gives CASSFAGTGNTIYF.

The V gene is TRBV15, the J gene TRBJ2-7; 14 bases line up with TRBD2. The CDR3 runs to 15 residues. Germline values: CDR1 LNHNV, CDR2 YYDKDF (reference sequence). V lost 0 bases and J lost 6; bases outside the gene matches: 1. CDR3 protein: CATSRDGLAGGEQYF. The CDR3 nucleotides read TGTGCCACCAGCAGAGATGGACTAGCGGGGGGCGAGCAGTACTTC. Based on the CDR3 plus reference TRBV15 and TRBJ2-7, the full variable domain is DAMVIQNPRYQVTQFGKPVTLSCSQTLNHNVMYWYQQKSSQAPKLLFHYYDKDFNNEADTPDNFQSRRPNTSFCFLDIRSPGLGDTAMYLCATSRDGLAGGEQYFGPGTRLTVT.

The V call is TRBV7-2, the J call TRBJ2-7; D tentatively fits TRBD1 or TRBD2 (6 bases each). V gave up 5 bases and J gave up 3 bases, with 14 bases separating them. Germline CDR1 is SGHTA and CDR2 is FQGNSA. The CDR3 loop spans 14 amino acids. The CDR3 nucleotides are TGTGCCAGCAGCCATAGGGGGGCAGTCTACGAGCAGTACTTC. It yields the protein CASSHRGAVYEQYF. The whole variable domain, filled in from reference TRBV7-2 and TRBJ2-7, reads GAGVSQSPSNKVTEKGKDVELRCDPISGHTALYWYRQSLGQGLEFLIYFQGNSAPDKSGLPSDRFSAERTGGSVSTLTIQRTQQEDSAVYLCASSHRGAVYEQYFGPGTRLTVT.